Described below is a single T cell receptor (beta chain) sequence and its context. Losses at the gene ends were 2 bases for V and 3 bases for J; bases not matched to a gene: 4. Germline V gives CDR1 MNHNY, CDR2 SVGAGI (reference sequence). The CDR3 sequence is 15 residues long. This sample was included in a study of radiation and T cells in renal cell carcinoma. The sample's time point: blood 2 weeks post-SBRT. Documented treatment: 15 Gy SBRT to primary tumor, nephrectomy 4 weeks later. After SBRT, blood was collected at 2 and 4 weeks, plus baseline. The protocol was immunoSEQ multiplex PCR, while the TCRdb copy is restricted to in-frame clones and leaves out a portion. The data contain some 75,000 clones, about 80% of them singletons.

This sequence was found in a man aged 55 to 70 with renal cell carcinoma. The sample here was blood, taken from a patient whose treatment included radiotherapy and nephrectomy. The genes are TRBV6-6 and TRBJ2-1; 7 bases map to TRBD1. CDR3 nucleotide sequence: TGTGCCAGCAGTTACGAGGGACAGTTCTACAATGAGCAGTTCTTC. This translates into CASSYEGQFYNEQFF.